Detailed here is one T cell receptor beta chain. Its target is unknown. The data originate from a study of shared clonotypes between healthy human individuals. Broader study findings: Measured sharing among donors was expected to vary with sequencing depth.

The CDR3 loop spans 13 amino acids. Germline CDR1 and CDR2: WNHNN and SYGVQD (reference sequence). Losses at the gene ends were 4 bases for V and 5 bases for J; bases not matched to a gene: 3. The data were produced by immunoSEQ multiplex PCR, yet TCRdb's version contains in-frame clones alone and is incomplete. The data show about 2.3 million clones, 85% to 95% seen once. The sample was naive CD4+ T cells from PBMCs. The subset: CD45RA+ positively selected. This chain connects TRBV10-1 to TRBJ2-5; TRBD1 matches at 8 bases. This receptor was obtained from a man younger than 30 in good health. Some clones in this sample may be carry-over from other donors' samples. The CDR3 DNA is TGCGCCAGCAGTGGGACAGGGTTGGAGACCCAGTACTTC. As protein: CASSGTGLETQYF.